This T cell receptor (beta chain) is from a study of shared clonotypes between healthy human individuals. Genomic DNA from each subset was divided evenly over several immunoSEQ plates. Profiled with immunoSEQ multiplex PCR; TCRdb holds only in-frame clones, not every one. The sample gives about 1 million clones, roughly 70% of which show up once; roughly 1.5% is in the top ten. Study conclusions and caveats: Naive CD4 clonotypes were shared across a handful of donors at about 5%.

A remark on this clone: What it binds is unknown. Other DNA sequences within the sample encode an identical CDR3.

CDR3 size: 13 residues. Germline assignment: CDR1 SGHAT and CDR2 FQNNGV. Trimming took off 5 bases at V and 4 bases at J, with 9 bases between the two ends. The specimen sequenced was memory CD4+ T cells sorted from blood. Specified subset: CD45RA-negative fraction. The TCR originated in a man between 18 and 35 years old in good health. The V and J genes are TRBV11-2 and TRBJ1-5, with D possibly TRBD1 on 6 matching bases. The DNA for the CDR3 is TGTGCCAGCAGCCAGCAGGGGAATCAGCCCCAGCATTTT. This gives the protein CASSQQGNQPQHF.